A single sample gave rise to the 13 T cell receptor beta chains below, sequenced in a study of T cell responses to AZD1222 COVID-19 vaccine. Here immunoSEQ multiplex PCR was the method, and the copy in TCRdb shows in-frame clones only, minus some. The sample comprises some 150,000 clones, about 90% of which are singletons, and roughly 5% rests with the top ten. The sequencing here drew on peripheral blood, taken on day 0 of AZD1222 vaccination. Receptors originate from an adult in good health.

The chain has TRBV7-9 and TRBJ2-5, with 10 bases lining up with TRBD1. After removal of 4 bases from V and 2 bases from J, the junction contained 4 bases not matched to a gene. The CDR3 has 15 amino acids. The germline V gene has CDR1 SEHNR and CDR2 FQNEAQ (reference sequence). CDR3 loop: CASSSRQGAQETQYF. CDR3 in DNA: TGTGCCAGCAGCTCCCGACAGGGGGCTCAAGAGACCCAGTACTTC.

The chain combines TRBV11-2 with TRBJ1-4; D remains ambiguous. CDR3 length: 13 residues. Germline CDR1 SGHAT, CDR2 FQNNGV. Trimming removed 4 bases at V and 8 bases at J, with 11 bases between. The CDR3 sequence: CASSYRLGEKLFF. CDR3 bases: TGTGCCAGCAGCTACCGATTAGGGGAAAAACTGTTTTTT.

The gene calls are TRBV6-1 and TRBJ1-3; no clear D gene. The V end lost 0 bases, the J end lost 0 bases, and 6 bases lay between the germline ends. Per the germline V gene, CDR1 is MNHNS and CDR2 is SASEGT. The CDR3 has 15 residues. CDR3 sequence reads: CASSEARDSGNTIYF. The DNA of the CDR3 is TGTGCCAGCAGTGAAGCAAGAGACTCTGGAAACACCATATATTTT.

The rearrangement joins TRBV6-2 or TRBV6-3 to TRBJ2-5; 9 bases map to TRBD2. The CDR3 sequence is 15 residues long. The V gene end was trimmed by 5 bases and the J gene end by 4 bases; junction bases not matched to a gene: 8. Germline CDR1 is MNHEY and CDR2 is SVGEGT. CDR3 sequence (DNA): TGTGCCAGCAGTGTAGCGGGAGTGCCACGAGAGACCCAGTACTTC. Amino acids: CASSVAGVPRETQYF.

The J gene is TRBJ1-2, the V gene TRBV14; D call uncertain. Trimming pared 0 bases from V and 4 bases from J, leaving 12 bases between. The CDR3 totals 15 residues. CDR1 SGHDN and CDR2 FVKESK come from the germline V gene. The CDR3 region is CASSQDPDRIYGYTF. The CDR3 bases are TGTGCCAGCAGCCAAGACCCGGATCGGATCTATGGCTACACCTTC.

This clone was detected only a few times. This chain joins TRBV19 and TRBJ1-1; 9 bases map to TRBD1. CDR1 is LNHDA, CDR2 SQIVND, per germline (reference sequence). Trimming removed 7 bases from V and 4 bases from J; junction bases left unmatched: 10. CDR3 size: 15 residues. CDR3 sequence (DNA): TGTGCCAGTAACGGGGACAGGGCCGTCGGCACTGAAGCTTTCTTT. Translated: CASNGDRAVGTEAFF.

The chain couples TRBV2 to TRBJ2-3; tentatively, D is TRBD2 (6 bases). Looked up from germline, CDR1 is SNHLY and CDR2 is FYNNEI. The length of the CDR3 is 16 residues. V was shortened by 6 bases and J by 0 bases, with 16 bases between the two germline ends. The chain's CDR3 is CASSRGESTSTDTQYF. The CDR3 bases are TGTGCCAGCAGCCGCGGGGAATCAACTAGCACAGATACGCAGTATTTT.

V usage is TRBV28 and J usage is TRBJ1-2, with D hard to call. Germline-derived CDR1 and CDR2 are MDHEN and SYDVKM. The V end lost 5 bases, the J end lost 7 bases, and 11 bases lay between the germline ends. There are 12 residues in the CDR3. The CDR3 bases are TGTGCCAGCAGTCCCTCGGGCTCTGGCTACACCTTC. It specifies CASSPSGSGYTF.

To note about this clone: The sample contains more than one DNA sequence encoding this CDR3. The genes are TRBV28 and TRBJ1-3; the D is unclear. CDR1 and CDR2 from the germline V gene are MDHEN and SYDVKM. Trimming left V 1 base short and J 4 bases short, with 2 bases between. The CDR3 length is 12 residues. For the CDR3, the DNA is TGTGCCAGCAGTTTATCCGGAAACACCATATATTTT. It encodes CASSLSGNTIYF.

This clone is a singleton in its sample. V and J are TRBV9 and TRBJ2-1, with D perhaps matching TRBD1 (6 bases). V lost 4 bases and J 2 bases, leaving 19 bases between the germline ends. Per germline, CDR1 SGDLS and CDR2 YYNGEE. The CDR3 extends over 17 amino acids. The CDR3 spells CASSPTGTRGPYNEQFF. CDR3 nucleotides: TGTGCCAGCAGCCCCACCGGGACCAGGGGCCCCTACAATGAGCAGTTCTTC.

CDR3 DNA sequence: TGTGCCAGCAGTCACCCCCTGGATTCCCGGGGCTCCTACGAGCAGTACTTC. Translation: CASSHPLDSRGSYEQYF. This sequence joins TRBV28 and TRBJ2-7, with a weak D call TRBD2 (5 bases). The germline V gene has CDR1 MDHEN and CDR2 SYDVKM. V was shortened by 5 bases and J by 0 bases, with 20 bases between the two germline ends. The CDR3 runs 17 residues. The full variable domain, its missing parts supplied by reference TRBV28 and TRBJ2-7, is DVKVTQSSRYLVKRTGEKVFLECVQDMDHENMFWYRQDPGLGLRLIYFSYDVKMKEKGDIPEGYSVSREKKERFSLILESASTNQTSMYLCASSHPLDSRGSYEQYFGPGTRLTVT.

This clone was seen only a few times. V and J are TRBV28 and TRBJ1-2; the D is unclear. V was trimmed by 3 bases and J by 3 bases, leaving 8 bases between them. Germline lookup yields CDR1 MDHEN and CDR2 SYDVKM. The CDR3 consists of 13 residues. The chain's CDR3 is CASSLGSYYGYTF. The DNA for the CDR3 is TGTGCCAGCAGTTTGGGGTCCTACTATGGCTACACCTTC.

The sample holds one count of this clone. Here the CDR3 DNA reads TGTGCCAGCAGCTTCTTCCCGGGACATTCTTTAGCGGGAGTCATAGATACGCAGTATTTT. Amino acid sequence: CASSFFPGHSLAGVIDTQYF. V is TRBV3-1 (or the pseudogene TRBV3-2) and J is TRBJ2-3, with 9 bases fitting TRBD2. The ends lost 5 bases at V and 5 bases at J; junction bases unmatched: 23. The length of the CDR3 is 20 residues. Looked up from germline, CDR1 is LGHDT and CDR2 is YNNKEL (reference sequence).